The 16 T cell receptor beta chains listed next were all sequenced from one sample in a study of technical replicates of blood from a few donors. The method was immunoSEQ multiplex PCR; TCRdb's version includes in-frame clones alone and lacks a portion of them. The sample has roughly 76,000 clones; approximately 94% are singletons. The sample consisted of T cells isolated from PBMCs. The receptors were gathered from a human donor in good health.

The rearrangement joins TRBV18 to TRBJ2-1; 13 nucleotides match TRBD2. Per the germline V gene, CDR1 is KGHSH and CDR2 is LQKENI. The CDR3 is 16 amino acids. V dropped 0 bases and J dropped 6; count of bases not matched to a gene: 2. In DNA form, the CDR3 reads TGTGCCAGCTCACCACCGGGACTAGCGGGGCTCAATGAGCAGTTCTTC. It is translated as CASSPPGLAGLNEQFF.

The count of this clone is one. The chain couples TRBV5-1 to TRBJ1-2; 9 nucleotides agree with TRBD1. The CDR3 totals 14 residues. Trimming took 7 bases from V and 7 from J; bases not matched to a gene: 11. CDR1 is SGHRS and CDR2 is YFSETQ in the germline V gene. In nucleotides, the CDR3 is TGCGCCAGCTCGAAGGGACAGGGAACGTTTGGCTACACCTTC. As protein: CASSKGQGTFGYTF.

The rearrangement uses TRBV4-1 and TRBJ1-1; no reliable D call. The V and J ends lost 0 bases and 11 bases respectively, with 16 bases between them. The length of the CDR3 is 14 residues. Germline-derived CDR1 and CDR2 are MGHRA and YSYEKL. CDR3 sequence (DNA): TGCGCCAGCAGCCAAGATCTCCGAGGGTCTGGGGCTTTCTTT. This gives the protein CASSQDLRGSGAFF.

This clone appeared once. This chain links TRBV6-1 with TRBJ2-7; 7 bases agree with TRBD2. In germline, CDR1 is MNHNS, CDR2 SASEGT. The CDR3 extends over 13 amino acids. Germline trimming cut 4 bases from V and 3 bases from J; bases unmatched to any gene: 3. CDR3 bases: TGTGCCAGCAGTGGGGGGAGGGGCTACGAGCAGTACTTC. Translated: CASSGGRGYEQYF.

V is TRBV6-6 and J is TRBJ2-3, with TRBD2 identical over 8 bases. The CDR3 length is 15 residues. Germline values: CDR1 MNHNY, CDR2 SVGAGI (reference sequence). Trimming took 6 bases from V and 5 from J; bases not matched to a gene: 10. DNA for the CDR3: TGTGCCAGCAGGTTTTCGGGGGGGCTCGTAGATACGCAGTATTTT. It is translated as CASRFSGGLVDTQYF.

The rearrangement uses TRBV15 and TRBJ2-3, with 7 bases fitting TRBD2. This CDR3 is built from 15 residues. The germline CDR1 and CDR2 sequences are LNHNV and YYDKDF (reference sequence). With V trimmed by 3 bases and J by 1 base, 4 bases remained unmatched. The CDR3 region has the DNA TGTGCCACCAGCAGCCAGCGGGGCGGCACAGATACGCAGTATTTT. Translating it yields CATSSQRGGTDTQYF. Full variable domain (missing parts from reference TRBV15 and TRBJ2-3): DAMVIQNPRYQVTQFGKPVTLSCSQTLNHNVMYWYQQKSSQAPKLLFHYYDKDFNNEADTPDNFQSRRPNTSFCFLDIRSPGLGDTAMYLCATSSQRGGTDTQYFGPGTRLTVL.

CDR3 nucleotide sequence: TGTGCCAGCAGCCCAGGTCCCACGGAACTGTTTTTT. It is translated as CASSPGPTELFF. The rearrangement links TRBV7-9 to TRBJ1-4; unclear D gene. CDR3 length: 12 amino acids. In germline, CDR1 is SEHNR, CDR2 FQNEAQ (reference sequence). V lost 5 bases to trimming and J lost 12 bases, with 13 bases between them.

The chain employs TRBV5-1 and TRBJ2-3; 12 nucleotides line up with TRBD2. V gave up 5 bases and J gave up 3 bases; unmatched junction bases: 1. In germline, CDR1 is SGHRS, CDR2 YFSETQ. This CDR3 contains 14 residues. In DNA, the CDR3 is TGCGCCAGCAGTCTAGCGGGGGGGACAGATACGCAGTATTTT. Translated, it gives CASSLAGGTDTQYF.

J is TRBJ2-7 and V is TRBV9, with a possible D match to TRBD1 (5 bases). The CDR3 is 12 amino acids. Trimming removed 3 bases at V and 3 bases at J, with 7 bases between. Germline lookup yields CDR1 SGDLS and CDR2 YYNGEE. Here the CDR3 DNA reads TGTGCCAGCAGCGGAGACAGCTACGAGCAGTACTTC. Amino acid sequence: CASSGDSYEQYF.

The CDR3 DNA sequence: TGTGCCAGCAGCGGCCAAACAGGCCTCTATGGCTACACCTTC. It encodes CASSGQTGLYGYTF. This sequence joins TRBV9 and TRBJ1-2, with a tentative D call TRBD1 (5 bases). With 3 bases removed from V and 4 bases from J, the gap between germline ends came to 13 bases. The CDR3 covers 14 residues. Looked up from germline, CDR1 is SGDLS and CDR2 is YYNGEE.

Here the CDR3 reads CASSRGLNTEAFF. The DNA for the CDR3 is TGCGCCAGCAGCAGGGGATTGAACACTGAAGCTTTCTTT. The gene calls are TRBV5-1 and TRBJ1-1; D may be TRBD1 (5 bases). CDR3 length: 13 residues. CDR1 is SGHRS and CDR2 is YFSETQ in the germline V gene. The V end lost 4 bases, the J end lost 0 bases, and 7 bases lay between the germline ends.

The J gene is TRBJ2-1, the V gene TRBV30, with D tentatively TRBD1 (6 bases). The length of the CDR3 is 12 residues. Deletions cut 2 bases from V and 8 bases from J, with 10 bases between. Germline V gene data show CDR1 as GTSNPN and CDR2 as SVGIG (reference sequence). CDR3 in DNA: TGTGCCTGGAGTTCGGACAGCGATGAGCAGTTCTTC. This gives the protein CAWSSDSDEQFF.

The chain has TRBV30 and TRBJ2-2, with 8 bases fitting TRBD1. The CDR3 is 14 residues long. After removal of 5 bases from V and 4 bases from J, the junction contained 6 bases not matched to a gene. Per germline, CDR1 GTSNPN and CDR2 SVGIG (reference sequence). CDR3 region: CAWGSRGLTGELFF. CDR3 DNA sequence: TGTGCCTGGGGGAGCAGGGGGCTCACCGGGGAGCTGTTTTTT.

The chain couples TRBV29-1 to TRBJ2-5, with 9 bases aligning to TRBD1. This CDR3 contains 15 residues. Germline V gene lookup returns CDR1 SQVTM and CDR2 ANQGSEA. Trimming cost V 7 bases and J 6 bases; bases outside gene matches: 15. The DNA of the CDR3 is TGCAGCGGCTACACGGACAGGGGCCTCCCGAAGACCCAGTACTTC. It yields the protein CSGYTDRGLPKTQYF.

The chain recombines TRBV28 with TRBJ2-4; tentative D call: TRBD2 (5 bases). Trimming pared 2 bases from V and 7 bases from J, leaving 9 bases between. The germline CDR1 and CDR2 sequences are MDHEN and SYDVKM. The CDR3 covers 13 residues. The chain's CDR3 is CASSLTRGNIQYF. The CDR3 DNA follows: TGTGCCAGCAGTTTAACCCGGGGTAACATTCAGTACTTC.

The J gene is TRBJ1-6, the V gene TRBV6-1; 10 bases are a match to TRBD1. Germline-derived CDR1 and CDR2 are MNHNS and SASEGT. The CDR3 contains 15 residues. V was pared by 4 bases and J by 10 bases, with 7 bases of the junction left unmatched. The CDR3 loop is CASSGQGAGSSPLHF. CDR3 sequence (DNA): TGTGCCAGCAGTGGACAGGGGGCGGGCAGCTCACCCCTCCACTTT.